Listed below are T cell receptor beta chains from one sample, sequenced in a study of T cells after posttransplantation cyclophosphamide. Sequenced by immunoSEQ multiplex PCR; TCRdb stores in-frame clones only, minus some. Observed in the sample are 40,000 to 45,000 clones, none of them singletons. The material sequenced was PBMCs. The receptors were gathered from a man aged 35 to 55 in good health, CMV-negative, and a related stem cell transplant donor. Each CDR3 is given with its conserved first and last residue. D genes are given only for firm matches. Some rows mark clone size as missing; the rest say once, few, many or name a class of expanded clone.

V	J	D	size	CDR3	DNA
TRBV4-3	TRBJ1-6	-	few	CASSRSTAGNSPLHF	TGCGCCAGCAGCCGATCGACAGCGGGGAACTCACCCCTCCACTTT
TRBV6-5	TRBJ1-6	-	-	CASTQGINAPLHF	TGTGCCAGCACCCAGGGAATTAATGCACCCCTCCACTTT
TRBV6-5	TRBJ2-3	TRBD2	many	CASSYGLAGGPDTQYF	TGTGCCAGCAGTTACGGATTAGCGGGAGGGCCAGATACGCAGTATTTT
TRBV18	TRBJ2-1	-	few	CASSPRGFEQFF	TGTGCCAGCTCACCAAGAGGGTTCGAGCAGTTCTTC
TRBV6-6	TRBJ2-5	TRBD1	many	CASSPRQGAGETQYF	TGTGCCAGCAGTCCTCGACAGGGGGCGGGCGAGACCCAGTACTTC
TRBV6-6	TRBJ2-3	-	few	CASRTQGSTDTQYF	TGTGCCAGCAGAACACAGGGCAGCACAGATACGCAGTATTTT
TRBV4-1	TRBJ2-3	TRBD2	many	CASSQEGGGDTQYF	TGCGCCAGCAGCCAAGAGGGGGGAGGGGATACGCAGTATTTT
TRBV10-3	TRBJ2-3	-	few	CAIRAGSGTDTQYF	TGTGCCATCAGAGCGGGTTCAGGCACAGATACGCAGTATTTT
TRBV5-1	TRBJ2-5	TRBD2	many	CASSLVAGGGETQYF	TGCGCCAGCAGCTTGGTAGCGGGAGGAGGGGAGACCCAGTACTTC
TRBV6-1	TRBJ1-1	-	many	CASSEGQHVIEAFF	TGTGCCAGCAGTGAAGGACAGCACGTTATTGAAGCTTTCTTT
TRBV5-4	TRBJ2-3	-	few	CASSLGRSSTDTQYF	TGTGCCAGCAGCCTGGGACGGAGTAGCACAGATACGCAGTATTTT
TRBV5-1	TRBJ1-4	-	many	CASSLAGTNEKLFF	TGCGCCAGCAGCTTAGCAGGAACTAATGAAAAACTGTTTTTT
TRBV7-2	TRBJ2-1	-	medium-sized	CASSLGLYNEQFF	TGTGCCAGCAGCTTGGGACTGTACAATGAGCAGTTCTTC
TRBV5-4	TRBJ2-1	-	many	CASSLAGNEQFF	TGTGCCAGCAGCTTGGCAGGCAATGAGCAGTTCTTC
TRBV6-1	TRBJ1-1	TRBD1	-	CASSTSDRVGAEAFF	TGTGCCAGCAGTACCAGCGACAGGGTCGGGGCTGAAGCTTTCTTT
TRBV6-5	TRBJ2-4	-	many	CASRDTKNIQYF	TGTGCCAGCCGGGACACGAAAAACATTCAGTACTTC
TRBV29-1	TRBJ2-2	TRBD2	few	CSVGGLAGGPGTGELFF	TGCAGCGTTGGAGGACTAGCGGGAGGGCCGGGCACCGGGGAGCTGTTTTTT
TRBV5-1	TRBJ1-2	TRBD1	-	CASSLDGQGANGYTF	TGCGCCAGCAGCTTGGACGGACAGGGGGCTAATGGCTACACCTTC
TRBV14	TRBJ2-3	-	few	CASSHVGLSTDTQYF	TGTGCCAGCAGCCATGTTGGCCTTAGCACAGATACGCAGTATTTT
TRBV6-1	TRBJ1-3	TRBD1	many	CASSQDRVRAPGNTIYF	TGTGCCAGCAGTCAAGACAGGGTGCGGGCCCCCGGAAACACCATATATTTT
TRBV10-3	TRBJ1-1	-	many	CAIKEVNTEAFF	TGTGCCATCAAAGAGGTGAACACTGAAGCTTTCTTT
TRBV19	TRBJ2-3	-	-	CASSIGSGPTDTQYF	TGTGCCAGTAGTATAGGCAGCGGACCCACAGATACGCAGTATTTT
TRBV12-5	TRBJ2-5	-	many	CASGSDRQETQYF	TGTGCTAGTGGTTCCGACAGGCAAGAGACCCAGTACTTC
TRBV13	TRBJ1-6	-	many	CASSQQGSYNSPLHF	TGTGCCAGCAGCCAACAGGGCTCCTATAATTCACCCCTCCACTTT
TRBV4-1	TRBJ1-4	-	many	CASSQEGLRVSTTNEKLFF	TGCGCCAGCAGCCAAGAGGGCCTCAGGGTTTCAACAACTAATGAAAAACTGTTTTTT
TRBV5-4	TRBJ2-5	-	many	CASSLGGGEETQYF	TGTGCCAGCAGCTTGGGTGGCGGGGAAGAGACCCAGTACTTC
TRBV18	TRBJ1-5	-	many	CASSPQGNSNQPQHF	TGTGCCAGCTCCCCTCAGGGAAATAGCAATCAGCCCCAGCATTTT
TRBV4-2	TRBJ1-1	TRBD1	many	CASSQGQGATEAFF	TGTGCCAGCAGCCAAGGACAGGGGGCGACTGAAGCTTTCTTT
TRBV7-6	TRBJ2-1	-	many	CASSLLADKQFF	TGTGCCAGCAGCTTATTAGCGGATAAGCAGTTCTTC
TRBV7-2	TRBJ1-2	-	-	CASSFGGNYGYTF	TGTGCCAGCAGCTTTGGGGGGAACTATGGCTACACCTTC
TRBV5-4	TRBJ2-2	TRBD2	many	CASSLLAGGPSGELFF	TGTGCCAGCAGCCTTCTAGCGGGGGGGCCGTCCGGGGAGCTGTTTTTT
TRBV11-3	TRBJ2-1	-	many	CASSLASSYPSYNEQFF	TGTGCCAGCAGCTTAGCCTCTAGTTATCCCTCCTACAATGAGCAGTTCTTC
TRBV2	TRBJ2-3	TRBD1	few	CASMMKRDRATDTQYF	TGTGCCAGCATGATGAAAAGGGACAGGGCCACAGATACGCAGTATTTT
TRBV5-1	TRBJ1-6	-	many	CASSAGGANSPLHF	TGCGCCAGCAGCGCCGGGGGAGCCAATTCACCCCTCCACTTT
TRBV27	TRBJ2-1	TRBD2	many	CASSLGLAGVDNEQFF	TGTGCCAGCAGTCTCGGACTAGCGGGAGTTGACAATGAGCAGTTCTTC
TRBV29-1	TRBJ2-1	TRBD2	many	CSTSGTSGSSYNEQFF	TGCAGCACCTCCGGGACTAGCGGGAGCTCCTACAATGAGCAGTTCTTC
TRBV10-3	TRBJ1-4	TRBD1	few	CAISESGGNEKLFF	TGTGCCATCAGTGAATCAGGGGGGAACGAAAAACTGTTTTTT
TRBV5-1	TRBJ2-6	TRBD2	many	CASSLATSGAYSALTF	TGCGCCAGCAGCTTGGCAACTAGCGGGGCCTATTCAGCCCTGACTTTC
TRBV5-1	TRBJ2-6	TRBD1	many	CASSIGTGLSGANVLTF	TGCGCCAGCAGCATAGGGACAGGGCTCTCTGGGGCCAACGTCCTGACTTTC
TRBV4-2	TRBJ2-3	TRBD2	few	CASSQDLSGGGTDTQYF	TGTGCCAGCAGCCAAGACCTTAGCGGGGGGGGCACAGATACGCAGTATTTT
TRBV6-5	TRBJ1-4	-	many	CASSWGGFTTNEKLFF	TGTGCCAGCAGTTGGGGGGGGTTCACAACTAATGAAAAACTGTTTTTT
TRBV7-3	TRBJ2-5	TRBD2	many	CASSRGTSGETQYF	TGTGCCAGCAGCCGTGGGACTAGCGGAGAGACCCAGTACTTC
TRBV7-6	TRBJ2-3	-	many	CASSLALPGDTQYF	TGTGCCAGCAGCTTAGCACTGCCCGGAGATACGCAGTATTTT
TRBV13	TRBJ2-3	-	few	CASSIIGGGTDTQYF	TGTGCCAGCAGCATAATAGGAGGAGGAACAGATACGCAGTATTTT
TRBV19	TRBJ2-7	TRBD2	-	CASSARGVSYEQYF	TGTGCCAGTAGTGCACGGGGGGTCTCCTACGAGCAGTACTTC
TRBV7-1	TRBJ2-3	TRBD2	few	CASSSWGVVPGVLSPAGVADTQYF	TGTGCCAGCAGCTCTTGGGGCGTGGTGCCGGGTGTACTGTCTCCAGCGGGAGTGGCAGATACGCAGTATTTT
TRBV14	TRBJ2-1	-	many	CASSQEAFSEQFF	TGTGCCAGCAGCCAAGAGGCCTTTTCTGAGCAGTTCTTC
TRBV19	TRBJ2-1	TRBD2	many	CASSRLAGVSYNEQFF	TGTGCCAGTAGTAGGTTAGCGGGAGTTTCTTACAATGAGCAGTTCTTC
TRBV7-9	TRBJ2-3	TRBD2	many	CASSAGLAVRRSTDTQYF	TGTGCCAGCAGCGCGGGACTAGCAGTCCGACGGTCGACAGATACGCAGTATTTT
TRBV7-2	TRBJ2-5	-	-	CASSVGWGQSETQYF	TGTGCCAGCAGCGTAGGATGGGGCCAATCAGAGACCCAGTACTTC
TRBV11-2	TRBJ2-1	-	many	CASSLKAVHEQFF	TGTGCCAGCAGCTTGAAGGCGGTTCATGAGCAGTTCTTC
TRBV12-5	TRBJ1-5	-	many	CASGPTTGSNSNQPQHF	TGTGCTAGTGGACCTACTACAGGGTCGAATAGCAATCAGCCCCAGCATTTT
TRBV6-1	TRBJ1-4	TRBD1	many	CASSDRQGRLTNEKLFF	TGTGCCAGCAGTGACCGACAGGGGAGGTTGACTAATGAAAAACTGTTTTTT